The clone carrying this T cell receptor (beta chain) was seen just once. Its matching antigen is unknown. The data derive from a study of cytomegalovirus exposure and HLA in healthy donors. Study observations and caveats: As a later analysis revealed, most CMV-associated TCR beta chains appeared HLA-restricted. The investigators catalogued under 200 TCR beta chains as cytomegalovirus-associated.

V dropped 1 base and J dropped 1; count of bases not matched to a gene: 16. Germline V gives CDR1 SNHLY, CDR2 FYNNEI. There are 20 residues in the CDR3. Everyone who donated was a healthy bone marrow donor. The PCR made use of 60 Vbeta and 13 Jbeta primers. Sequencing was performed with immunoSEQ multiplex PCR; in TCRdb, only in-frame clones are kept and a portion is missing. This table holds roughly 100,000 clones, about 12% found once. V gene TRBV2 combines with J gene TRBJ2-4, with 7 bases that match TRBD2. The sample taken for sequencing was PBMCs. The TCR comes from a man between 35 and 55 years old in good health and CMV-seropositive. As DNA, the CDR3 is TGTGCCAGCAGTGAAGATGGTGGGATCGGGGGGAGTTGGGCCAAAAACATTCAGTACTTC. Protein sequence: CASSEDGGIGGSWAKNIQYF.